The 18 T cell receptor beta chains in this list originate from one sample, sequenced in a study of tumor-infiltrating lymphocytes in primary liver carcinoma. The investigators made TCR beta cDNA from approximately 0.5 ug total RNA, using a constant-region primer. It was through three nested multiplex PCR rounds of slightly modified ARM-PCR that TCR beta libraries arose. With TRBV1-TRBV30 forward primers and a C-beta reverse primer, the first two PCR rounds were run for 10 to 11 cycles each. MiXCR was run by TCRdb on the multiplex PCR reads, yielding one entry per CDR3 protein. The sample yields 90,000 to 140,000 distinct CDR3 sequences, roughly 80% seen once. Taking 20-30 mg of unsorted bulk tissue, the authors co-extracted RNA and DNA. Material for sequencing was liver tumor tissue from sampling region 3. Subset described: tumor region T3, left-lateral pole. The receptors derive from a man aged 35 to 55 with primary liver carcinoma and hepatitis B virus infection.

With regard to this clonotype: The junction departs from the called germline gene at one end, perhaps through a read error. The rearrangement links TRBV5-8 to TRBJ1-1, with a tentative D call TRBD1 (5 bases). The CDR3 runs 12 residues. Germline values: CDR1 SGHTS, CDR2 YDEGEE. CDR3 loop: CANSLDSNRAFF. The CDR3 DNA reads as TGTGCCAACAGCCTAGACAGTAACAGAGCTTTCTTT.

With regard to this clonotype: One end of the junction varies from germline; a read error may be responsible. This chain connects TRBV6-1 to TRBJ2-3; TRBD2 matches at 7 bases. The CDR3 covers 14 residues. The germline CDR1 and CDR2 sequences are MNHNS and SASEGT. The CDR3: CASSEGLGSDTQYF. CDR3 sequence (DNA): TGTGCCAGCAGCGAAGGACTAGGGTCAGATACACAGTATTTT.

Comment on this clonotype: The junction does not match germline at one end; this may be a read error. The gene calls are TRBV29-1 and TRBJ1-6, with D possibly matching TRBD1 (5 bases). Germline lookup yields CDR1 SQVTM and CDR2 ANQGSEA. This CDR3 has 13 residues. DNA for the CDR3: TGCATCGTTGGGGAGGGGACGAATTCACCCCTCCACTTT. Translated: CIVGEGTNSPLHF.

This clonotype is a singleton in its sample. Sequence at one end of the junction differs from germline and may be a read error. The V gene is TRBV10-2, the J gene TRBJ2-3, with 8 bases lining up with TRBD2. The CDR3 length is 15 residues. CDR1 and CDR2 (germline): WSHSY, SAAADI. This CDR3 is CASSESKAGVDTHYF. In nucleotides, the CDR3 is TGCGCCAGCAGTGAGTCAAAAGCGGGGGTGGATACGCATTATTTT.

As for this clonotype: The junction does not match germline at one end; this may be a read error. The chain recombines TRBV11-2 with TRBJ2-7, with D tentatively TRBD1 (6 bases). The V gene's germline CDR1 is SGHAT and CDR2 FQNNGV. This CDR3 spans 12 amino acids. The CDR3 loop is CASSPRGYEHYF. CDR3 nucleotides: TGTGCCAGCAGTCCCAGGGGCTACGAGCATTATTTC.

Worth noting for this clonotype: One end of the junction fails to match germline, which may point to a read error. The chain uses TRBV6-2 or TRBV6-3 and TRBJ1-2; D uncertain. The CDR3 contains 14 residues. Germline CDR1 MNHEY, CDR2 SVGEGT. Here the CDR3 DNA reads TGTGCTAGCAGTTCCGGACCAATGAACTATGACTACACCTTC. Its protein is CASSSGPMNYDYTF.

As to this clonotype: In this CDR3 the conserved last residue, phenylalanine or tryptophan, is missing, so a read error is likely. The chain joins TRBV11-2 to TRBJ2-3; 14 bases agree with TRBD2. This CDR3 is built from 16 residues. Germline V lookup: CDR1 SGHAT, CDR2 FQNNGV. CDR3: CTSSSPGLAGVDLQYL. For the CDR3, the DNA is TGTACCAGCAGCTCCCCGGGACTAGCGGGAGTGGATTTGCAGTATCTT.

The chain's CDR3 is CSAGPYRYEQYF. CDR3 nucleotide sequence: TGCAGTGCCGGACCTTACCGCTACGAGCAGTACTTC. The chain uses TRBV20-1 and TRBJ2-7; D gene ambiguous. The CDR3 covers 12 residues. CDR1 is DFQATT and CDR2 is SNEGSKA in the germline V gene (reference sequence). Trimming took 6 bases from V and 3 from J, leaving 12 bases between them.

A word on this clonotype: At one boundary the junction diverges from the germline segment, which might be a read error. This chain uses TRBV29-1 with TRBJ1-1, with a weak D call TRBD1 (5 bases). The length of the CDR3 is 12 residues. Germline V CDR1 and CDR2: SQVTM, ANQGSEA. The CDR3 here is CNVSQGRPESFF. DNA for the CDR3: TGCAACGTCTCTCAGGGCAGGCCTGAATCTTTCTTT.

This clonotype was seen once. One end of the junction is discordant with germline, which a read error may explain. This chain links TRBV7-9 with TRBJ2-7; 9 bases map to TRBD1. Germline V gene data show CDR1 as SEHNR and CDR2 as FQNEAQ (reference sequence). The CDR3 is 16 residues long. Here the CDR3 reads CGSTKAPGQGGYEQYF. The DNA for the CDR3 is TGTGGCAGCACCAAGGCTCCGGGACAGGGAGGGTACGAGCAGTACTTC.

The J gene is TRBJ1-3, the V gene TRBV4-1; no clear D. V lost 4 bases and J lost 4, with 20 bases in between. The CDR3 loop spans 17 amino acids. Per the germline V gene, CDR1 is MGHRA and CDR2 is YSYEKL. The chain's CDR3 is CASSLTHVLGSGNTIYF. In DNA, the CDR3 is TGCGCCAGCAGCCTCACACATGTTTTAGGGTCGGGAAACACCATATATTTT.

Concerning this clonotype: The junction differs from germline at one of its ends, possibly a read error. The J gene is TRBJ2-7, the V gene TRBV4-2; TRBD2 aligns across 11 bases. Germline assignment: CDR1 LGHNA and CDR2 YNFKEQ. The CDR3 extends over 15 amino acids. The CDR3 DNA is TGTGGCAGCAGCCAAGATAGCGGGAGGGACAACGAGCAGTATTTC. Amino acids: CGSSQDSGRDNEQYF.

Many counts were recorded for this clonotype. V gene TRBV5-4 combines with J gene TRBJ2-3; D is ambiguous. V was cut by 6 bases and J by 2 bases, with 16 bases left in between. Germline V gives CDR1 SGHNT, CDR2 YYREEE (reference sequence). The CDR3 is 15 residues long. CDR3 DNA sequence: TGTGCCAGCACCTCCTTCGTAGCTTCCACAGATACGCAGTATTTT. Protein: CASTSFVASTDTQYF.

With respect to this clonotype: The junction and the germline gene differ at one end; a read error may be behind it. This chain joins TRBV4-1 and TRBJ2-2; 7 bases are shared with TRBD2. The CDR3 sequence is 18 residues long. The germline gives CDR1 MGHRA, CDR2 YSYEKL. CDR3 bases: TGCGCTAGCAGCCAAGACCCCCCCCTAGCGGCGAACACCGGGAAGCTGTTTTTT. It translates to CASSQDPPLAANTGKLFF.

Remarks on this clonotype: This likely comes from a read error, as the CDR3 has no conserved phenylalanine or tryptophan at its end. This chain joins TRBV6-1 and TRBJ2-1; TRBD2 aligns across 10 bases. Germline V CDR1 and CDR2: MNHNS, SASEGT. CDR3 length: 15 residues. The CDR3, as DNA: TGTGCTAGCAATGAAGGACTAGCGGCATACAATGAGCAGTTCGTC. Its translation is CASNEGLAAYNEQFV.

Comments on this clonotype: Mismatch with germline at one junction end may stem from a read error. The chain carries TRBV5-4 and TRBJ2-1; the D gene is possibly TRBD1 (6 bases). Germline CDR1 SGHNT, CDR2 YYREEE (reference sequence). This CDR3 has 16 residues. In DNA, the CDR3 is TGTACCAGCAGCCCCTGCGGTGGGGGCTATGTGAATGAGCAGTTCTTC. Amino acid sequence: CTSSPCGGGYVNEQFF.

Regarding this clonotype: A much larger clone is a single base away; this may be a read error. The chain carries TRBV5-1 and TRBJ2-2; TRBD2 might be the D (5 bases). CDR3 size: 15 residues. The germline gives CDR1 SGHRS, CDR2 YFSETQ. Trimming stripped 4 bases from V and 1 base from J, with 11 bases between. CDR3 loop: CASSPVARNTGELFF. DNA of the CDR3: TGCGCCAGCAGCCCAGTAGCGAGGAACACCGGGGAGCTGTTTTTT.

In the case of this clonotype: A much larger clone is a single base away; this may be a read error. The chain has TRBV5-1 and TRBJ1-2, with D maybe TRBD1 (5 bases). The CDR3 length is 14 residues. Germline CDR1 and CDR2: SGHRS and YFSETQ. The CDR3 DNA sequence: TGCGACAGCAGCCTGGACACGGAGGGCTATGGCTACACCTTC. It codes for CDSSLDTEGYGYTF.